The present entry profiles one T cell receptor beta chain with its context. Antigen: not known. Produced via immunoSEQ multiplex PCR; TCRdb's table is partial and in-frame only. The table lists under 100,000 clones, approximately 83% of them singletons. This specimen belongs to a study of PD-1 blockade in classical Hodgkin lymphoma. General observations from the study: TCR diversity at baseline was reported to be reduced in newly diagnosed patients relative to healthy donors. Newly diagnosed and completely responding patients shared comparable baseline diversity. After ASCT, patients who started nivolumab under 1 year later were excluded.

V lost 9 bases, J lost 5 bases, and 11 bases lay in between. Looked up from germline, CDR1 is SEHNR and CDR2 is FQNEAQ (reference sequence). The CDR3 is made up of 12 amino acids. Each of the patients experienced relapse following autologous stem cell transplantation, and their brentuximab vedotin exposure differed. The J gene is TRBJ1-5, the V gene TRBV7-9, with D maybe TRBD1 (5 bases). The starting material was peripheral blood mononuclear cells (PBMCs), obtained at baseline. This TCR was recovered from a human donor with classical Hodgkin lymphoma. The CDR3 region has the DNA TGTGCCAGTGGACAAGTGGATCAGCCCCAGCATTTT. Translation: CASGQVDQPQHF.